A selection of T cell receptor beta chains follows, all from one sample in a study of Ad26.COV2.S vaccination and SARS-CoV-2 variants. Profiled with immunoSEQ multiplex PCR; TCRdb holds only in-frame clones, not every one. The table has some 180,000 clones, approximately 90% seen once. The source was peripheral blood, collected after recovery from COVID-19. The source of these receptors is a human donor who had recovered from COVID-19. Each CDR3 is given with its conserved first and last residue.

j_call v_call cdr3_aa
TRBJ2-1 TRBV28 CASSSGFGMFNEQFF
TRBJ2-5 TRBV5-1 CASSYQGGVWETQYF
TRBJ2-5 TRBV18 CASSPYQETQYF
TRBJ2-1 TRBV27 CASREKVDPSVNEQFF
TRBJ1-2 TRBV7-9 CASSWEGSHGYTF
TRBJ1-2 TRBV7-8 CASSSRALYGYTF
TRBJ1-1 TRBV9 CASSIGTGEKAFF
TRBJ2-7 TRBV6-5 CASAERTALDYEQYF
TRBJ2-2 TRBV28 CASSFGQVNTGELFF
TRBJ2-7 TRBV2 CATNGPNPSEQYF
TRBJ1-5 TRBV7-2 CASSLGSFGNQPQHF
TRBJ1-2 TRBV5-1 CASSLEAGEGYTF
TRBJ1-2 TRBV2 CASREFGYTF
TRBJ1-2 TRBV5-4 CASSPIEGRGYTF
TRBJ2-7 TRBV7-8 CASSLGSYEQYF
TRBJ2-7 TRBV9 CASSVEGISAYEQYF
TRBJ1-2 TRBV6-5 CASRGQGYYGYTF
TRBJ2-7 TRBV24-1 CATTYQETAYEQYF
TRBJ1-4 TRBV7-8 CASSVQGIQGEKLFF
TRBJ1-1 TRBV19 CASSIGPGVNTEAFF
TRBJ2-1 TRBV30 CAWSVLGVEQFF
TRBJ2-2 TRBV3-1/TRBV3-2 CASSQAGRRSGELFF
TRBJ1-5 TRBV28 CASRVEGRQPQHF
TRBJ1-5 TRBV4-1 CASSQDYSNQPQHF
TRBJ2-2 TRBV5-5 CASSLGVERTGELFF
TRBJ1-6 TRBV6-5 CATLRQYNSPLHF
TRBJ1-1 TRBV12-3/TRBV12-4 CASSLGPEAFF
TRBJ2-1 TRBV4-1 CASSQAGLAGDHNEQFF